This T cell receptor beta chain was sequenced in a study of OX40 agonist ivuxolimab in advanced cancers. For the study at large: Partial responses were achieved by three patients, of whom one had hepatocellular carcinoma and two had cutaneous melanoma.

Sequencing used immunoSEQ multiplex PCR; TCRdb keeps in-frame clones, though not all of them. The table records several thousand clones, 68% of them present only once. The investigators sampled blood at baseline, at cycle 4 day 1, and at cycle 7 day 1. There are a few counts of this clone. This specimen consisted of CD4+ or CD8+ T cells sorted from blood, obtained in a trial of the OX40 agonist ivuxolimab. This receptor was obtained from an adult with an advanced solid tumor such as melanoma, head and neck, liver or kidney cancer.

CDR3 sequence reads: CASSLVFPGTDYEQYF. DNA of the CDR3: TGTGCCAGCAGCTTGGTGTTTCCCGGGACGGACTACGAGCAGTACTTC. The genes are TRBV5-4 and TRBJ2-7, with D possibly called TRBD1 or TRBD2 (5 bases each). The CDR3 totals 16 residues. V was trimmed by 0 bases and J by 3 bases, leaving 16 bases between them. The germline V gene has CDR1 SGHNT and CDR2 YYREEE (reference sequence).